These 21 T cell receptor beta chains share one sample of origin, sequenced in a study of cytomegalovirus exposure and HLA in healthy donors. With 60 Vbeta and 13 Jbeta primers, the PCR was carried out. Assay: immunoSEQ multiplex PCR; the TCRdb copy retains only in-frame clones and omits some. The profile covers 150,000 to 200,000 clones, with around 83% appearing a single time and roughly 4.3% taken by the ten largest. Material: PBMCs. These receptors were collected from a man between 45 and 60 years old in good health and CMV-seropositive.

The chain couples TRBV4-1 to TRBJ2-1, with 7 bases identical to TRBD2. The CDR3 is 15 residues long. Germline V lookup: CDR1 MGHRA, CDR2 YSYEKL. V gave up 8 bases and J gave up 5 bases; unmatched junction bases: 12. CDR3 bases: TGCGCCAGCGCCGACCTCGCGACTAGCCACAATGAGCAGTTCTTC. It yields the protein CASADLATSHNEQFF.

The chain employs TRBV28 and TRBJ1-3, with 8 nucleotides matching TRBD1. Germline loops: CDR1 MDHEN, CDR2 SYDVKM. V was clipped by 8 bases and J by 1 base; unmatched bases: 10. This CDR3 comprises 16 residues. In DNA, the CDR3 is TGTGCCAGCGGACGGACAGGGTTTAATTCTGGAAACACCATATATTTT. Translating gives CASGRTGFNSGNTIYF. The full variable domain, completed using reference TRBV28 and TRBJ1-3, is DVKVTQSSRYLVKRTGEKVFLECVQDMDHENMFWYRQDPGLGLRLIYFSYDVKMKEKGDIPEGYSVSREKKERFSLILESASTNQTSMYLCASGRTGFNSGNTIYFGEGSWLTVV.

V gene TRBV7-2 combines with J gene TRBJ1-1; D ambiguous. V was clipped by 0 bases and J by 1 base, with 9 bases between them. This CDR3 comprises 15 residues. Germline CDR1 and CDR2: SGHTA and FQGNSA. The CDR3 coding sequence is TGTGCCAGCAGCTTAGCGCTGGGGAGGAACACTGAAGCTTTCTTT. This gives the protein CASSLALGRNTEAFF. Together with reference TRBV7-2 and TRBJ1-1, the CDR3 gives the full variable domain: GAGVSQSPSNKVTEKGKDVELRCDPISGHTALYWYRQSLGQGLEFLIYFQGNSAPDKSGLPSDRFSAERTGGSVSTLTIQRTQQEDSAVYLCASSLALGRNTEAFFGQGTRLTVV.

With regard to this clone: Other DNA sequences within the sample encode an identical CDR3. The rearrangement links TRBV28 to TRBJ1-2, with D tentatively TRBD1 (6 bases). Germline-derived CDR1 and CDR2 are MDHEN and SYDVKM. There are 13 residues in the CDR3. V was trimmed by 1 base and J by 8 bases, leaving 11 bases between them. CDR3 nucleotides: TGTGCCAGCAGTTTATCGGGGGGGCAGGGCTACACCTTC. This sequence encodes CASSLSGGQGYTF.

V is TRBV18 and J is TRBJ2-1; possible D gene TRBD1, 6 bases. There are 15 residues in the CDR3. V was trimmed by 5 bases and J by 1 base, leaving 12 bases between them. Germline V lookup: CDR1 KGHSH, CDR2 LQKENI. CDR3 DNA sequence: TGTGCCAGCTCAACAGGGACCACTTCCTACAATGAGCAGTTCTTC. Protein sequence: CASSTGTTSYNEQFF.

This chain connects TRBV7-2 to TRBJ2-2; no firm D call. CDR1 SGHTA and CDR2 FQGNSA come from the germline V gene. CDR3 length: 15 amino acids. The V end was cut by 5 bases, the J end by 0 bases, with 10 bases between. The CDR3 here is CASSHSSANTGELFF. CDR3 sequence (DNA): TGTGCCAGCAGCCATAGCTCCGCGAACACCGGGGAGCTGTTTTTT.

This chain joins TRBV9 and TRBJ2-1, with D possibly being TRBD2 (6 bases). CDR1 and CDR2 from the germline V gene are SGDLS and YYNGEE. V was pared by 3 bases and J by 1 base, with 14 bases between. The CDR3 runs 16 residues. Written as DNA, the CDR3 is TGTGCCAGCAGCGCCCGCGGGGTTAAATCCTACAATGAGCAGTTCTTC. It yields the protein CASSARGVKSYNEQFF.

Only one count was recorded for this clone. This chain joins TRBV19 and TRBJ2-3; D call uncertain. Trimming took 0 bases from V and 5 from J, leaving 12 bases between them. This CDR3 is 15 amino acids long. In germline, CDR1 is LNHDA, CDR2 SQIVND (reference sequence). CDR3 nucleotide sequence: TGTGCCAGTAGTATAGATCTGGGCCTGGGAGATACGCAGTATTTT. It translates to CASSIDLGLGDTQYF.

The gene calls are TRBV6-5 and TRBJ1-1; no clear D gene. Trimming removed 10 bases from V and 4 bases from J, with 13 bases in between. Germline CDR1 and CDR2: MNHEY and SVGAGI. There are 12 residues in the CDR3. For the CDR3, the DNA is TGTGCCATCGGGGTTTTCGGCACTGAAGCTTTCTTT. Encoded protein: CAIGVFGTEAFF.

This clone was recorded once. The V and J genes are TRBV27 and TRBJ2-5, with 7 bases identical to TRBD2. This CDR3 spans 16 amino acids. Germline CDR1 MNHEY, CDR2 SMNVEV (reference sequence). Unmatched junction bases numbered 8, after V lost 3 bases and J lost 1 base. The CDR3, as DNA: TGTGCCAGCAGTTTCGGGCGGGGGACTATCCAAGAGACCCAGTACTTC. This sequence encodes CASSFGRGTIQETQYF.

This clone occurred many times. As DNA, the CDR3 is TGTGCCAGTAGTATAGTCCCCGGTAATGAGCAGTTCTTC. Its translation is CASSIVPGNEQFF. The chain couples TRBV19 to TRBJ2-1; D is unresolved. The CDR3 has 13 residues. The V end was cut by 1 base, the J end by 7 bases, with 8 bases between. Looked up from germline, CDR1 is LNHDA and CDR2 is SQIVND (reference sequence).

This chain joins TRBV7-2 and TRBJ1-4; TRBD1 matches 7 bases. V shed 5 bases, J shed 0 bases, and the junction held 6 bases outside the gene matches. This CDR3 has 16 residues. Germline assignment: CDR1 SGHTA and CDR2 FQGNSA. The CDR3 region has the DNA TGTGCCAGCAGCCCCCGGGACAGAACAACTAATGAAAAACTGTTTTTT. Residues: CASSPRDRTTNEKLFF.

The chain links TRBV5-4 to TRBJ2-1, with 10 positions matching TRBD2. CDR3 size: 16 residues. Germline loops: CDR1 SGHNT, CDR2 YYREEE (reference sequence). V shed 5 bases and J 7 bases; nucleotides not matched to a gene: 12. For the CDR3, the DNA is TGTGCCAGCAGGACTGGAGTAAGCGGGGGGGTAAATGAGCAGTTCTTC. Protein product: CASRTGVSGGVNEQFF.

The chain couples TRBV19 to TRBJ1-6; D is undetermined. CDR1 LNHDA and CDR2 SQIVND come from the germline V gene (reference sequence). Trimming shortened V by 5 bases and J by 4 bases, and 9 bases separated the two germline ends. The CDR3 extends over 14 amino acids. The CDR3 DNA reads TGTGCCAGTAGTGAGGGTCTTTATAATTCACCCCTCCACTTT. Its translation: CASSEGLYNSPLHF.

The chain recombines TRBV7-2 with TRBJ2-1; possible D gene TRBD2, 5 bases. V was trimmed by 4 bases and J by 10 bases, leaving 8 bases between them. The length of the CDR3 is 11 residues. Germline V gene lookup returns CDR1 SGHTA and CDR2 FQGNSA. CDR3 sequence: CASSSLGEQFF. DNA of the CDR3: TGTGCCAGCAGCTCACTAGGGGAGCAGTTCTTC.

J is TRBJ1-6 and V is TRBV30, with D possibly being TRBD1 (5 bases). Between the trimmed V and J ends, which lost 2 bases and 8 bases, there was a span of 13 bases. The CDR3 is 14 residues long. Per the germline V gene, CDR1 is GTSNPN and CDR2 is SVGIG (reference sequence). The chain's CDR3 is CAWSSQGADSPLHF. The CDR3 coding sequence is TGTGCCTGGAGTTCGCAGGGTGCAGATTCACCCCTCCACTTT.

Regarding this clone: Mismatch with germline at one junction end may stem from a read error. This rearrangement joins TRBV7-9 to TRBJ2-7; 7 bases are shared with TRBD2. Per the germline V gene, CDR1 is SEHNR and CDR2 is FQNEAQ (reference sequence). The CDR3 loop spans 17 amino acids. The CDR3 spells CSSSFGPTRLAPYEQYF. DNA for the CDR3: TGTTCCAGCAGCTTTGGCCCCACTCGACTAGCCCCCTACGAGCAGTACTTC.

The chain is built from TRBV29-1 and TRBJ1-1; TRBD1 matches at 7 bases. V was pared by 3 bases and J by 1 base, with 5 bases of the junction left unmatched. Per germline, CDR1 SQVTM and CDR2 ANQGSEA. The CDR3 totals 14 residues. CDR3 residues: CSVDVGTANTEAFF. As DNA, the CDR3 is TGCAGCGTTGATGTCGGGACAGCGAACACTGAAGCTTTCTTT.

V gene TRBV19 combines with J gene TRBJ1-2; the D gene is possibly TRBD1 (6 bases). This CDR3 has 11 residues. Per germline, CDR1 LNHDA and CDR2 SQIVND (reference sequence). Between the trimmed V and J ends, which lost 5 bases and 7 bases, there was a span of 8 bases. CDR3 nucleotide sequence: TGTGCCAGTAGTCCAGGGGCTGGCTACACCTTC. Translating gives CASSPGAGYTF.

DNA for the CDR3: TGTGCCAGCAGTCCCGGGACTAAAGGGGGATATACGCAGTATTTT. This translates into CASSPGTKGGYTQYF. V is TRBV27 and J is TRBJ2-3; perhaps TRBD2 as D (7 bases). Germline V lookup: CDR1 MNHEY, CDR2 SMNVEV (reference sequence). This CDR3 contains 15 residues. Between the trimmed V and J ends, which lost 5 bases and 7 bases, there was a span of 19 bases.

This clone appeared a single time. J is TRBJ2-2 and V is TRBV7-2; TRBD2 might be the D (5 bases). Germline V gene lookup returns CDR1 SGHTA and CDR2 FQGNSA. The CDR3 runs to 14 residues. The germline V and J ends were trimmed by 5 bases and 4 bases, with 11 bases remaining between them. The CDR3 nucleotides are TGTGCCAGCAGCACCTATGAGGGCACCGGGGAGCTGTTTTTT. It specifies CASSTYEGTGELFF.